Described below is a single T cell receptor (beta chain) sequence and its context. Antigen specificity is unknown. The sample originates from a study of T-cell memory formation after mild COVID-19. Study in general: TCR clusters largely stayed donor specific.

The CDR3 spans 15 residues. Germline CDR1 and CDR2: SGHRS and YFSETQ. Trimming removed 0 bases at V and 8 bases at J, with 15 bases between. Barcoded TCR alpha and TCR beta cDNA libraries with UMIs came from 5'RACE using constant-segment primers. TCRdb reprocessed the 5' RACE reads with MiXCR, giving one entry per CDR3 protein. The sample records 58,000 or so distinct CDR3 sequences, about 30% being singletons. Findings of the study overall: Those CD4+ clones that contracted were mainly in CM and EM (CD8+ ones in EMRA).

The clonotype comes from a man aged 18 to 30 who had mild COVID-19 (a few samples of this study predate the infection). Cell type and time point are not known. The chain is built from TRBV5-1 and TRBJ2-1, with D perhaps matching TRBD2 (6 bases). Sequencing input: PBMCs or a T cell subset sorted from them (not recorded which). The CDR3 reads CASSLGGLPGDEQFF. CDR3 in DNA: TGCGCCAGCAGCTTGGGGGGACTCCCGGGCGATGAGCAGTTCTTC.